This entry lists 17 T cell receptor beta chains sequenced from one sample in a study of CD8+ T cells in alopecia areata. cDNA reverse transcribed from extracted RNA served as the sequencing template. Repertoires were generated with immunoSEQ multiplex PCR, while TCRdb's copy carries only in-frame clones and drops some. The data show some 99,000 clones, with roughly 47% seen just once and approximately 0.79% held by the top ten. The sequencing input was CD4+ T cells sorted from blood. These receptors came from a human donor with alopecia areata.

This clone has just a few counts. CDR3 protein: CASRGGMTRGETQYF. In DNA form, the CDR3 reads TGCGCCAGCAGGGGAGGGATGACTAGGGGGGAGACCCAGTACTTC. The chain has TRBV23-1 and TRBJ2-5; weak D call: TRBD2 (7 bases). TRBV23-1 is classed as an ORF, of uncertain function. This CDR3 has 15 amino acids. V lost 6 bases and J lost 5, with 19 bases in between.

The chain employs TRBV11-2 and TRBJ2-7; tentatively, D is TRBD1 (6 bases). This CDR3 contains 16 residues. Germline V gene sequence: CDR1 SGHAT, CDR2 FQNNGV. V shed 5 bases and J shed 2 bases, with 19 bases lying between them. Here the CDR3 reads CASSAHSGQLTYEQYF. CDR3 nucleotides: TGTGCCAGCAGCGCGCACTCGGGACAACTGACCTACGAGCAGTACTTC.

The J gene is TRBJ1-2, the V gene TRBV28; TRBD1 agrees at 8 bases. CDR3 length equals 13 residues. V dropped 4 bases and J dropped 3; count of bases not matched to a gene: 1. Per the germline V gene, CDR1 is MDHEN and CDR2 is SYDVKM. DNA of the CDR3: TGTGCCAGCAGTTGGGGACAGGACTATGGCTACACCTTC. Its translation: CASSWGQDYGYTF.

The chain joins TRBV5-4 to TRBJ2-2; 10 positions agree with TRBD2. CDR1 is SGHNT, CDR2 YYREEE, per germline (reference sequence). V lost 4 bases, J lost 4 bases, and 7 bases stayed unmatched. This CDR3 spans 16 amino acids. This CDR3 reads CASSPPSGRGTGELFF. CDR3 DNA sequence: TGTGCCAGCAGCCCTCCTAGCGGGAGAGGCACCGGGGAGCTGTTTTTT.

The V gene is TRBV10-3, the J gene TRBJ2-3; no reliable D call. V was clipped by 7 bases and J by 3 bases, with 17 bases between them. This CDR3 contains 15 residues. Germline CDR1 reads ENHRY; CDR2 reads SYGVKD. This chain's CDR3 is CAITLGPRGTDTQYF. The DNA for the CDR3 is TGTGCCATCACCCTGGGCCCACGTGGAACAGATACGCAGTATTTT.

In this sample, this clone turned up a few times. The chain is built from TRBV29-1 and TRBJ2-3, with 7 bases lining up with TRBD1. CDR3 length equals 12 residues. Germline CDR1 SQVTM, CDR2 ANQGSEA. J was trimmed by 4 bases and V by 7 bases; bases with no gene match: 5. The CDR3 nucleotides are TGCAGCGCTGACAGGGTATCAGATACGCAGTATTTT. Its protein product is CSADRVSDTQYF.

The chain employs TRBV30 and TRBJ2-2, with 7 bases aligning to TRBD1. This CDR3 has 14 amino acids. Germline lookup yields CDR1 GTSNPN and CDR2 SVGIG (reference sequence). The trim removed 4 bases at V and 1 base at J, leaving 3 bases unmatched. The CDR3 bases are TGTGCCTGGATTAGGACAGGGAACACCGGGGAGCTGTTTTTT. It is translated as CAWIRTGNTGELFF.

CDR3 DNA: TGCAGCGGTGGACTAGCCTCCTACGAGCAGTACTTC. It translates to CSGGLASYEQYF. V gene TRBV29-1 combines with J gene TRBJ2-7; 8 bases fit TRBD2. The CDR3 runs 12 residues. CDR1 and CDR2 from the germline V gene are SQVTM and ANQGSEA. V dropped 7 bases and J dropped 0; count of bases not matched to a gene: 2.

This clone was found once. V usage is TRBV30 and J usage is TRBJ2-7, with 7 bases that match TRBD2. CDR1 is GTSNPN, CDR2 SVGIG, per germline (reference sequence). CDR3 length: 13 residues. V lost 4 bases and J lost 6; bases outside the gene matches: 9. CDR3 amino acids: CAWKAGVPSEQYF. The CDR3 bases are TGTGCCTGGAAGGCGGGAGTTCCCTCCGAGCAGTACTTC.

This chain links TRBV30 with TRBJ2-1; TRBD2 matches 8 bases. The CDR3 is 15 residues long. The V and J ends lost 3 bases and 4 bases, in that order; junction bases with no gene match: 8. In germline, CDR1 is GTSNPN, CDR2 SVGIG (reference sequence). CDR3 DNA sequence: TGTGCCTGGAGCCGGGAGGGCCTCAATTACAATGAGCAGTTCTTC. Amino acid sequence: CAWSREGLNYNEQFF. The full variable domain, with the rest looked up from reference TRBV30 and TRBJ2-1, is SQTIHQWPATLVQPVGSPLSLECTVEGTSNPNLYWYRQAAGRGLQLLFYSVGIGQISSEVPQNLSASRPQDRQFILSSKKLLLSDSGFYLCAWSREGLNYNEQFFGPGTRLTVL.

This clone showed up just once. The J gene is TRBJ2-7, the V gene TRBV30, with D possibly matching TRBD1 (5 bases). The CDR3 contains 13 residues. V was cut by 3 bases and J by 3 bases, with 12 bases left in between. CDR1 and CDR2 from the germline V gene are GTSNPN and SVGIG (reference sequence). CDR3 DNA sequence: TGTGCCTGGAGCCCAGGGATGTTCTACGAGCAGTACTTC. Translation gives CAWSPGMFYEQYF.

This clone turned up a few times. This sequence joins TRBV29-1 and TRBJ2-3, with D hard to call. The CDR3 has 11 amino acids. Trimming cost V 1 base and J 3 bases, with 2 bases left between them. Germline V CDR1 and CDR2: SQVTM, ANQGSEA. The CDR3 DNA reads TGCAGCGTTGAAGCAACAGATACGCAGTATTTT. Residues: CSVEATDTQYF.

This chain links TRBV7-8 with TRBJ2-1; 7 bases are shared with TRBD1. Trimming removed 5 bases from V and 3 bases from J; junction bases left unmatched: 10. This CDR3 region has 16 residues. Germline V gives CDR1 SGHVS, CDR2 FQNEAQ. In nucleotides, the CDR3 is TGTGCCAGCAGCATTTTCCAGGGGGTCTACTACAATGAGCAGTTCTTC. This translates into CASSIFQGVYYNEQFF. Full variable domain (remainder filled in from reference TRBV7-8 and TRBJ2-1): GAGVSQSPRYKVAKRGQDVALRCDPISGHVSLFWYQQALGQGPEFLTYFQNEAQLDKSGLPSDRFFAERPEGSVSTLKIQRTQQEDSAVYLCASSIFQGVYYNEQFFGPGTRLTVL.

Worth noting for this clone: Within the sample, other DNA sequences also encode this same CDR3. This sequence joins TRBV30 and TRBJ1-2; D is unclear. The ends were cut back, 2 bases at V and 8 bases at J, with 9 bases in the middle. In germline, CDR1 is GTSNPN, CDR2 SVGIG (reference sequence). The CDR3 is 11 residues long. Written as DNA, the CDR3 is TGTGCCTGGAGTCCGGGGAGCGGCTACACCTTC. Its translation is CAWSPGSGYTF.

The rearrangement uses TRBV29-1 and TRBJ2-5; D gene ambiguous. CDR3 size: 14 residues. Trimming shortened V by 1 base and J by 3 bases, and 12 bases separated the two germline ends. Germline V gene sequence: CDR1 SQVTM, CDR2 ANQGSEA. The CDR3 DNA reads TGCAGCGTTGAAGGGCAGCCCGGTGAAGAGACCCAGTACTTC. This gives the protein CSVEGQPGEETQYF. Filled out from reference TRBV29-1 and TRBJ2-5, the complete variable domain reads SAVISQKPSRDICQRGTSLTIQCQVDSQVTMMFWYRQQPGQSLTLIATANQGSEATYESGFVIDKFPISRPNLTFSTLTVSNMSPEDSSIYLCSVEGQPGEETQYFGPGTRLLVL.

This chain connects TRBV4-3 to TRBJ2-7, with 9 bases identical to TRBD2. CDR1 is LGHNA, CDR2 YSLEER, per germline. The junction had 4 bases not matched to a gene; V was cut back by 1 base and J by 3 bases. The CDR3 contains 15 residues. CDR3: CASSQGSSGVYEQYF. CDR3 sequence (DNA): TGCGCCAGCAGCCAAGGTTCTAGCGGGGTCTACGAGCAGTACTTC.

V usage is TRBV18 and J usage is TRBJ2-7; 7 nucleotides line up with TRBD1. Germline V gives CDR1 KGHSH, CDR2 LQKENI. Unmatched junction bases numbered 5, after V lost 4 bases and J lost 2 bases. The CDR3 consists of 14 residues. The CDR3 loop is CASSLTQGAYEQYF. The CDR3 coding sequence is TGTGCCAGCTCACTTACCCAGGGGGCCTACGAGCAGTACTTC.